This T cell receptor beta chain was sequenced in a study of control samples from healthy donors and cancer patients. Sequenced by immunoSEQ multiplex PCR; TCRdb stores in-frame clones only, minus some. The repertoire holds 150,000 to 200,000 clones, with 90% as singletons. With 0 bases removed from V and 7 bases from J, the gap between germline ends came to 7 bases. The CDR3 totals 12 residues. The germline CDR1 and CDR2 sequences are SGHDT and YYEEEE. The sample taken for sequencing was blood. The TCR was taken from a woman aged 45-65 years in good health. This chain links TRBV5-6 with TRBJ2-5; D perhaps matches TRBD2 (5 bases). In DNA, the CDR3 is TGTGCCAGCAGCTTGGGGAGCGGGACCCAGTACTTC. Protein: CASSLGSGTQYF.